A single sample gave rise to the 32 T cell receptor beta chains below, sequenced in a study of blood T cells in healthy people across ages. Primers used in a second PCR of roughly 7 to 12 cycles were a sample-barcoded 5' primer and a J-beta primer mix. TCRdb re-called the 5' RACE reads with MiXCR, one entry per CDR3 protein. There are around 1,100,000 distinct CDR3 sequences in the sample; around two fifths occur only once, and around 14% lies in the top ten. Sequences were obtained from blood. All receptors come from a man aged 18-30 years in good health.

The V and J genes are TRBV28 and TRBJ2-1; D remains unclear. Germline V gene lookup returns CDR1 MDHEN and CDR2 SYDVKM. Between the trimmed V and J ends, which lost 5 bases and 0 bases, there was a span of 14 bases. The CDR3 has 16 amino acids. The CDR3 protein is CASSRVRVSSYNEQFF. The CDR3 DNA is TGTGCCAGCAGTCGGGTTCGGGTGAGCTCCTACAATGAGCAGTTCTTC.

The J gene is TRBJ2-7, the V gene TRBV6-2 or TRBV6-3, with 8 bases aligning to TRBD2. CDR3 length: 16 residues. The germline CDR1 and CDR2 sequences are MNHEY and SVGEGT. V was pared by 2 bases and J by 3 bases, with 9 bases of the junction left unmatched. CDR3 loop: CASSYPGTRTVYEQYF. The CDR3 region has the DNA TGTGCCAGCAGTTACCCCGGGACTAGAACGGTCTACGAGCAGTACTTC.

The chain has TRBV6-5 and TRBJ1-2; 10 nucleotides align to TRBD1. CDR3 length: 15 residues. The V gene's germline CDR1 is MNHEY and CDR2 SVGAGI. The V and J ends lost 7 bases and 2 bases, in that order; junction bases with no gene match: 7. This CDR3 is CASTWTGGANYGYTF. In nucleotides, the CDR3 is TGTGCCAGCACCTGGACAGGGGGGGCCAACTATGGCTACACCTTC.

Concerning this clonotype: One end of the junction fails to match germline, which may point to a read error. The rearrangement links TRBV6-2 or TRBV6-3 to TRBJ1-2, with D possibly matching TRBD1 (6 bases). This CDR3 has 15 amino acids. Germline V CDR1 and CDR2: MNHEY, SVGEGT. Here the CDR3 reads CASSHYNGTTYGYTF. In DNA, the CDR3 is TGTGCCAGCAGTCATTACAACGGGACAACCTATGGTTACACCTTC.

The rearrangement links TRBV4-1 to TRBJ1-1; 7 bases agree with TRBD1. The length of the CDR3 is 14 residues. Losses at the gene ends were 2 bases for V and 5 bases for J; bases not matched to a gene: 5. The germline V gene has CDR1 MGHRA and CDR2 YSYEKL. The CDR3 loop reads CASSQRTGGTEAFF. The CDR3 coding sequence is TGCGCCAGCAGCCAAAGGACAGGTGGGACTGAAGCTTTCTTT.

This clonotype was observed once. The rearrangement uses TRBV2 and TRBJ2-3; no reliable D call. The CDR3 has 14 amino acids. The V and J ends lost 4 bases and 2 bases respectively, with 10 bases between them. Germline values: CDR1 SNHLY, CDR2 FYNNEI. The CDR3 DNA is TGTGCCAGCAGTGCGGGTGGGCCCACAGATACGCAGTATTTT. This codes for CASSAGGPTDTQYF.

The rearrangement uses TRBV7-9 and TRBJ2-1; D unresolved. V lost 5 bases to trimming and J lost 10 bases, with 9 bases between them. The germline gives CDR1 SEHNR, CDR2 FQNEAQ (reference sequence). This CDR3 contains 11 residues. The CDR3 reads CASSTRQEQFF. The DNA for the CDR3 is TGTGCCAGCAGCACCAGACAAGAGCAGTTCTTC.

The chain employs TRBV12-3 or TRBV12-4 and TRBJ1-1, with 7 bases identical to TRBD1. This CDR3 region has 14 residues. J gave up 0 bases and V 6 bases, and 4 bases lay outside the gene matches. CDR3: CASRKGQLNTEAFF. For the CDR3, the DNA is TGTGCCAGCAGAAAGGGACAGCTGAACACTGAAGCTTTCTTT.

This clonotype occurred once. The gene calls are TRBV3-1 and TRBJ2-7; D could derive from TRBD1 or TRBD2 (5 bases each). The germline CDR1 and CDR2 sequences are LGHDT and YNNKEL (reference sequence). V was cut by 1 base and J by 9 bases, with 25 bases left in between. The CDR3 is made up of 17 amino acids. The CDR3 protein is CASSQAGLSLKIRGQYF. CDR3 sequence (DNA): TGTGCCAGCAGCCAAGCTGGACTGTCCCTAAAAATAAGGGGGCAGTACTTC.

This clonotype was observed a handful of times. The rearrangement joins TRBV28 to TRBJ1-5, with TRBD1 matching 8 bases. Germline loops: CDR1 MDHEN, CDR2 SYDVKM. The CDR3 runs to 15 residues. The V and J ends lost 7 bases and 9 bases, in that order; junction bases with no gene match: 14. This CDR3 reads CASKGITDRVRPQHF. The CDR3 nucleotides are TGTGCCAGCAAGGGGATAACGGACAGGGTTAGGCCCCAGCATTTT.

The gene calls are TRBV6-1 and TRBJ1-5, with 8 bases identical to TRBD1. Germline V gives CDR1 MNHNS, CDR2 SASEGT. V lost 3 bases to trimming and J lost 5 bases; unmatched junction nucleotides: 6. The CDR3 is made up of 15 amino acids. The CDR3 DNA is TGTGCCAGCAGTGAGGACAGGGCGTTCGATCAGCCCCAGCATTTT. Amino acids: CASSEDRAFDQPQHF.

Concerning this clonotype itself: This may come from a read error, since a much larger clone is one base off. The rearrangement joins TRBV12-3 or TRBV12-4 to TRBJ2-3; weak D call: TRBD2 (6 bases). The CDR3 totals 15 residues. Trimming removed 6 bases at V and 0 bases at J, with 13 bases between. CDR3 sequence reads: CASRPAGISTDTQYF. In DNA, the CDR3 is TGTGCCAGCAGGCCCGCGGGGATTAGCACAGATACGCAGTATTTT.

Concerning this clonotype: At one end the junction does not follow the germline gene, possibly because of a read error. The rearrangement links TRBV7-7 to TRBJ2-1; 9 positions match TRBD1. This CDR3 is 16 amino acids long. Germline V gene lookup returns CDR1 SSHAT and CDR2 FNYEAQ (reference sequence). The CDR3 here is CASSLALLGTGNEQFF. For the CDR3, the DNA is TGTGCTAGCAGCTTAGCGCTCCTCGGGACAGGGAATGAGCAGTTCTTC.

The rearrangement links TRBV6-6 to TRBJ2-5, with 13 positions matching TRBD2. The end of the DNA aligns better with TRBJ2-7, so the J call may be wrong. This CDR3 has 15 residues. Germline loops: CDR1 MNHNY, CDR2 SVGAGI (reference sequence). The CDR3 protein is CASNPWTSGGYEQYF. In nucleotides, the CDR3 is TGTGCCAGCAACCCGTGGACTAGCGGGGGCTACGAGCAGTACTTC.

This clonotype appeared a few times. The J gene is TRBJ2-3, the V gene TRBV5-6, with TRBD1 as a possible D gene (6 bases). This CDR3 has 15 amino acids. Trimming stripped 3 bases from V and 4 bases from J, with 15 bases between. Germline assignment: CDR1 SGHDT and CDR2 YYEEEE. The CDR3, as DNA: TGTGCCAGCAGCTGGGGACAAGGGTTGGCAGATACGCAGTATTTT. It translates to CASSWGQGLADTQYF.

This clonotype was seen a handful of times. V gene TRBV7-9 combines with J gene TRBJ2-5, with 9 bases identical to TRBD2. V shed 4 bases, J shed 0 bases, and the junction held 3 bases outside the gene matches. The germline V gene encodes CDR1 SEHNR and CDR2 FQNEAQ (reference sequence). The CDR3 is made up of 15 amino acids. In DNA, the CDR3 is TGTGCCAGCAGCTGGGCTAGCGGGAACCAAGAGACCCAGTACTTC. Translated: CASSWASGNQETQYF.

Only a few counts were recorded for this clonotype. V usage is TRBV6-2 or TRBV6-3 and J usage is TRBJ2-3; 9 bases fit TRBD1. V gave up 3 bases and J gave up 0 bases; unmatched junction bases: 10. CDR1 and CDR2 (germline): MNHEY, SVGEGT. The CDR3 has 18 residues. CDR3 nucleotides: TGTGCCAGCAGTTATCGGGGACAGGGCCTACTTAGCACAGATACGCAGTATTTT. Encoded protein: CASSYRGQGLLSTDTQYF.

V and J are TRBV12-3 or TRBV12-4 and TRBJ1-5, with no clear D. Trimming removed 1 base from V and 4 bases from J, with 11 bases in between. The CDR3 totals 15 residues. This CDR3 is CASSLERRGNQPQHF. DNA of the CDR3: TGTGCCAGCAGTTTAGAGCGTCGCGGAAATCAGCCCCAGCATTTT.

This clonotype was found a few times. CDR3 amino acids: CASSVRQEYEQYF. In nucleotides, the CDR3 is TGTGCCAGCAGTGTACGACAGGAGTACGAGCAGTACTTC. The chain recombines TRBV27 with TRBJ2-7; possible D gene TRBD1, 6 bases. Germline values: CDR1 MNHEY, CDR2 SMNVEV (reference sequence). V was pared by 5 bases and J by 4 bases, with 12 bases between. CDR3 size: 13 residues.

The rearrangement uses TRBV4-3 and TRBJ2-1; 7 nucleotides match TRBD1. The CDR3 extends over 16 amino acids. Trimming cost V 3 bases and J 6 bases; bases outside gene matches: 11. CDR1 and CDR2 from the germline V gene are LGHNA and YSLEER. CDR3 bases: TGCGCCAGCAGCCAGGTCTTGGGACAGCACTTCAATGAGCAGTTCTTC. Its translation is CASSQVLGQHFNEQFF.

The chain joins TRBV12-3 or TRBV12-4 to TRBJ1-1; TRBD1 matches at 8 bases. V trimming: 5 bases; J trimming: 7 bases; junction bases outside the gene matches: 6. This CDR3 is 13 amino acids long. CDR3 sequence (DNA): TGTGCCAGCAGTGGACAGGGAAGTTATGAAGCTTTCTTT. As protein: CASSGQGSYEAFF.

This clonotype was seen more than once but under ten times. V gene TRBV12-3 or TRBV12-4 combines with J gene TRBJ1-1; maybe TRBD1 (5 bases). The CDR3 consists of 13 residues. The V gene lost 6 bases and the J gene lost 5 bases, with 13 bases spanning the gap. CDR3 protein: CASSWGVGTEAFF. Written as DNA, the CDR3 is TGTGCCAGCAGCTGGGGGGTAGGGACTGAAGCTTTCTTT.

This clonotype was detected a few times. The V gene is TRBV7-6, the J gene TRBJ2-7; D remains unclear. Germline lookup yields CDR1 SGHVS and CDR2 FNYEAQ. The CDR3 consists of 14 residues. The V end lost 2 bases, the J end lost 1 base, and 9 bases lay between the germline ends. The CDR3 region has the DNA TGTGCCAGCAGCTTACCCGCTCGATCCTACGAGCAGTACTTC. Its translation: CASSLPARSYEQYF.

This sequence joins TRBV5-6 and TRBJ2-1, with a possible D match to TRBD2 (6 bases). Germline V gene lookup returns CDR1 SGHDT and CDR2 YYEEEE. Trimming pared 2 bases from V and 0 bases from J, leaving 15 bases between. The CDR3 covers 17 residues. Here the CDR3 reads CASSFVEGISSYNEQFF. The CDR3 nucleotides are TGTGCCAGCAGCTTTGTGGAGGGGATTAGCTCCTACAATGAGCAGTTCTTC.

Concerning this clonotype: The junction differs from germline at one of its ends, possibly a read error. The V and J genes are TRBV4-2 and TRBJ2-7, with D possibly being TRBD1 or TRBD2 (5 bases each). The CDR3 length is 14 residues. From germline, CDR1 is LGHNA and CDR2 YNFKEQ. CDR3 amino acids: CAGSPRDRPYEQYF. The CDR3 DNA follows: TGTGCCGGCAGCCCTCGGGACCGACCCTACGAGCAGTACTTC.

This clonotype was seen only a few times. The chain combines TRBV12-3 or TRBV12-4 with TRBJ1-2; a possible D gene is TRBD1 (6 bases). V was pared by 4 bases and J by 4 bases, with 19 bases between. The CDR3 runs to 16 residues. The CDR3 region has the DNA TGTGCCAGCAGTTCCCCCCCGCAGGGGCCAGGCTATGGCTACACCTTC. The encoded protein is CASSSPPQGPGYGYTF.

The chain recombines TRBV7-2 with TRBJ2-1; 13 bases align to TRBD2. V shed 2 bases and J 7 bases; nucleotides not matched to a gene: 2. Germline CDR1 is SGHTA and CDR2 is FQGNSA. The CDR3 loop spans 15 amino acids. The CDR3 is CASSLTSGGVNEQFF. The DNA for the CDR3 is TGTGCCAGCAGCTTAACTAGCGGGGGGGTAAATGAGCAGTTCTTC.

As concerns this clonotype: A read error is possible here, since a much larger clone lies one base away. The chain recombines TRBV6-2 or TRBV6-3 with TRBJ2-1, with TRBD1 identical over 7 bases. Germline V lookup: CDR1 MNHEY, CDR2 SVGEGT. There are 14 residues in the CDR3. CDR3 region: CVSTNRGSYNEQFF. CDR3 bases: TGTGTCAGCACCAACAGGGGATCATACAATGAGCAGTTCTTC.

The chain is built from TRBV28 and TRBJ1-5, with D possibly matching TRBD1 (6 bases). The ends were cut back, 7 bases at V and 12 bases at J, with 13 bases in the middle. Per germline, CDR1 MDHEN and CDR2 SYDVKM. This CDR3 is 11 amino acids long. DNA of the CDR3: TGTGCCAGCATTGGAGGGGGTGACCAGCATTTT. Protein product: CASIGGGDQHF.

The rearrangement uses TRBV6-5 and TRBJ2-5; TRBD2 is a possible D gene (7 bases). The DNA end lines up better with TRBJ2-1; the J call may be wrong. Germline V gene sequence: CDR1 MNHEY, CDR2 SVGAGI. This CDR3 spans 15 amino acids. The CDR3 region has the DNA TGTGCCAGCAGTTTGGACGCGGGGGCCCAAGAGACCCAGTTCTTC. Protein sequence: CASSLDAGAQETQFF.

The CDR3: CASRTLGVSPTEAFF. The CDR3 DNA is TGTGCCAGCAGAACCTTAGGTGTCTCTCCCACTGAAGCTTTCTTT. The chain has TRBV6-5 and TRBJ1-1; D is ambiguous. Trimming pared 6 bases from V and 4 bases from J, leaving 18 bases between. The germline CDR1 and CDR2 sequences are MNHEY and SVGAGI. This CDR3 is 15 amino acids long.

The chain joins TRBV27 to TRBJ1-1, with a tentative D call TRBD1 (5 bases). The CDR3 is made up of 14 amino acids. The germline V gene has CDR1 MNHEY and CDR2 SMNVEV (reference sequence). The V end was cut by 8 bases, the J end by 5 bases, with 18 bases between. The CDR3 DNA follows: TGTGCCAGCTGGGGTGCAGGGAGTCGGACTGAAGCTTTCTTT. Its protein is CASWGAGSRTEAFF.